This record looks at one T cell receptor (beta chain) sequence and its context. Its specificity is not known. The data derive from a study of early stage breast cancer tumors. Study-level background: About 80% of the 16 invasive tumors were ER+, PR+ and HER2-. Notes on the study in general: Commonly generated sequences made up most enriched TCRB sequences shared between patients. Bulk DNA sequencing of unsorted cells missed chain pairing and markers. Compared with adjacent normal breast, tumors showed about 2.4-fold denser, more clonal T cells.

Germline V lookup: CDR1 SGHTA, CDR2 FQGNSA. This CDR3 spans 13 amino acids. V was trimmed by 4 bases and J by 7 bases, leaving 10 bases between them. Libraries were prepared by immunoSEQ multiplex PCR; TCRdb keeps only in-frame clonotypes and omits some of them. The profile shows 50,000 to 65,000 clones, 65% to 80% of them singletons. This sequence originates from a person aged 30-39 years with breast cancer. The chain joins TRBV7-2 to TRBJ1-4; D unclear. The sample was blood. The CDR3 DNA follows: TGTGCCAGCAGCTCCCGACCCCCTGAAAAACTGTTTTTT. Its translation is CASSSRPPEKLFF. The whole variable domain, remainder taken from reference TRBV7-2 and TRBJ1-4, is GAGVSQSPSNKVTEKGKDVELRCDPISGHTALYWYRQSLGQGLEFLIYFQGNSAPDKSGLPSDRFSAERTGGSVSTLTIQRTQQEDSAVYLCASSSRPPEKLFFGSGTQLSVL.